Sequencing of this TCR beta chain was carried out in a study of CD8 T cells in Susac syndrome. RNA totalling about 0.5 to 1 ug underwent reverse transcription with random hexamers. Amplification of TCR beta CDR3 by immunoSEQ multiplex PCR spanned 54 Vbeta and 13 Jbeta. TCRdb ran MiXCR on the immunoSEQ multiplex PCR reads and lists one entry per CDR3 protein. The top ten clones hold about 0.09% of a sample with roughly 120,000 distinct CDR3 sequences, about 92% of them seen once. Trimming cost V 2 bases and J 7 bases; bases outside gene matches: 8. Per germline, CDR1 DFQATT and CDR2 SNEGSKA (reference sequence). CDR3 size: 15 residues.

This rearrangement joins TRBV20-1 to TRBJ1-4; TRBD1 agrees at 9 bases. The sequencing input was CD4+ T cells from PBMCs. The receptor's source is a human donor with multiple sclerosis. The CDR3 bases are TGCAGTGCTAGACCTGGGACAGGGCTTTTTGAAAAACTGTTTTTT. Residues: CSARPGTGLFEKLFF.